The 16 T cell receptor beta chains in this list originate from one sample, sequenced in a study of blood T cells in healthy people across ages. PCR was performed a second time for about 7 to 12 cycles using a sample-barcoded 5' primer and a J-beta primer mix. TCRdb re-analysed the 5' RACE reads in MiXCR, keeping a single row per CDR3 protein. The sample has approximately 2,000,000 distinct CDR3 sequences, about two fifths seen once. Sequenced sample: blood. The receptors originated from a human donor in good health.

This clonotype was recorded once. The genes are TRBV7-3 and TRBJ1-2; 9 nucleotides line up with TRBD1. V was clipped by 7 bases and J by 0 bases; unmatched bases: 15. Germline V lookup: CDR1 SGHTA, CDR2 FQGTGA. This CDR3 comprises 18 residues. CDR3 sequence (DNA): TGTGCCAGCATCCTGGGACAGGGTATGTGGGGTGCTAACTATGGCTACACCTTC. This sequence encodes CASILGQGMWGANYGYTF.

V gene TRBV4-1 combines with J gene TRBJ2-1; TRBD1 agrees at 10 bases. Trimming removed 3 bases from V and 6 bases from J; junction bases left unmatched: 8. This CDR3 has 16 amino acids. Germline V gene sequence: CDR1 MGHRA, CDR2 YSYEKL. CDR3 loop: CASSHFSRTGGNEQFF. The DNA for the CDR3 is TGCGCCAGCAGCCATTTTAGTAGGACAGGGGGCAATGAGCAGTTCTTC.

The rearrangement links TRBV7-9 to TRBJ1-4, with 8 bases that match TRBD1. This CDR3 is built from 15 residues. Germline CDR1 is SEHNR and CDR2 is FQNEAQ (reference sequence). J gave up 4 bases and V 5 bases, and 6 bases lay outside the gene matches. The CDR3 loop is CASSGGQGNNEKLFF. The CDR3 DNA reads TGTGCCAGCAGCGGAGGACAGGGTAATAATGAAAAACTGTTTTTT.

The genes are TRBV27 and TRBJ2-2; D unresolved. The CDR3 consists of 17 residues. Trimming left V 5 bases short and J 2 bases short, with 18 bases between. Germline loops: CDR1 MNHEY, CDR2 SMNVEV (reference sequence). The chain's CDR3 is CASSPSWGDGNTGELFF. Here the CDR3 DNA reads TGTGCCAGCAGTCCATCTTGGGGTGATGGCAACACCGGGGAGCTGTTTTTT.

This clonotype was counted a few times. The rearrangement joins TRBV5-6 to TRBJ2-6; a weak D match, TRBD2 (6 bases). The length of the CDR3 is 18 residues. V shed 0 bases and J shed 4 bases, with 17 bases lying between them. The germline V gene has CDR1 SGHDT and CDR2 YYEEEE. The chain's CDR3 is CASSLAGTEGGGANVLTF. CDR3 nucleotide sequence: TGTGCCAGCAGCTTGGCCGGGACGGAGGGCGGCGGGGCCAACGTCCTGACTTTC.

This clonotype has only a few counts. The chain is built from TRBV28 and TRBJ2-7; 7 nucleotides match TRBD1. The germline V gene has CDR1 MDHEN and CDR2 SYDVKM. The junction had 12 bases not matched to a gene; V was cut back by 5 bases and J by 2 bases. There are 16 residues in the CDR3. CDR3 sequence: CASSATGQQNPYEQYF. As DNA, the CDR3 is TGTGCCAGCAGTGCCACGGGACAGCAGAATCCCTACGAGCAGTACTTC.

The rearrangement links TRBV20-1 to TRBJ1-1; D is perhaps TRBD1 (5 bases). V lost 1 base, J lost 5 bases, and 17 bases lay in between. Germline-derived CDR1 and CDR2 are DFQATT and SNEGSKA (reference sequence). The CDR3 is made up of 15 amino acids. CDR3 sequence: CSARGGQGLGTEAFF. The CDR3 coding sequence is TGCAGTGCTAGAGGGGGTCAGGGCTTGGGGACTGAAGCTTTCTTT.

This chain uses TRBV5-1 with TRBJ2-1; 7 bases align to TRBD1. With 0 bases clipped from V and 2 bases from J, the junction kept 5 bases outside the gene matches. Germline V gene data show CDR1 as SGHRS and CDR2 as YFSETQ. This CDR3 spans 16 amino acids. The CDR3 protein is CASSLDSGQPYNEQFF. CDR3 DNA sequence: TGCGCCAGCAGCTTGGATTCGGGACAGCCCTACAATGAGCAGTTCTTC.

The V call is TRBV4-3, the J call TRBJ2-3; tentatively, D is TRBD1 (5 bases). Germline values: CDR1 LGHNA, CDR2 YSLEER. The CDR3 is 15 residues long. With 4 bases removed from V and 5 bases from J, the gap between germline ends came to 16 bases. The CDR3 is CASSRDSREGDTQYF. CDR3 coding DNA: TGCGCCAGCAGCCGAGATAGCAGGGAAGGAGATACGCAGTATTTT.

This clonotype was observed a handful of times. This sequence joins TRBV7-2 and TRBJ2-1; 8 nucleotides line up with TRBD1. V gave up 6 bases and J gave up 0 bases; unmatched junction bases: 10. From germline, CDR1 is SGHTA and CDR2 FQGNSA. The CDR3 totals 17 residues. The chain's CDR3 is CASRPGSGQGSYNEQFF. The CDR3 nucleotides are TGTGCCAGCAGACCCGGAAGCGGACAGGGCTCCTACAATGAGCAGTTCTTC. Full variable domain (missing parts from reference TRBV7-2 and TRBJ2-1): GAGVSQSPSNKVTEKGKDVELRCDPISGHTALYWYRQSLGQGLEFLIYFQGNSAPDKSGLPSDRFSAERTGGSVSTLTIQRTQQEDSAVYLCASRPGSGQGSYNEQFFGPGTRLTVL.

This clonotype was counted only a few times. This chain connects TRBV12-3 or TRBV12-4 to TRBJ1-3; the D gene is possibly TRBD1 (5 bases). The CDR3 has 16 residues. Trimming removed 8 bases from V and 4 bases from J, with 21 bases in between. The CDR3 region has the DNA TGTGCCAGCGGACGAACCCAAGGGACGTCGGGAAACACCATATATTTT. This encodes CASGRTQGTSGNTIYF.

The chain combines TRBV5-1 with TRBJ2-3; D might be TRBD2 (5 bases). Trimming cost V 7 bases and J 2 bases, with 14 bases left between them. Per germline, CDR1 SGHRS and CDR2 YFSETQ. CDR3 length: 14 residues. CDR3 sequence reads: CASGSHGDTDTQYF. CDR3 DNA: TGCGCCAGCGGATCCCACGGGGACACAGATACGCAGTATTTT.

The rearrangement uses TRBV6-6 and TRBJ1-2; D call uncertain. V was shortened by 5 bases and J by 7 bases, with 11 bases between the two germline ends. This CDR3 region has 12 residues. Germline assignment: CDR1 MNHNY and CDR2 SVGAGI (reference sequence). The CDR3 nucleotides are TGTGCCAGCAGTGTAACGATGGGTGGCTACACCTTC. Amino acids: CASSVTMGGYTF.

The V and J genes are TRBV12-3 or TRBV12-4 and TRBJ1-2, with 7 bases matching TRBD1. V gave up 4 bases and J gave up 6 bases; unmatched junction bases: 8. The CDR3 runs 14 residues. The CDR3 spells CASSSPETGNGYTF. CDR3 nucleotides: TGTGCCAGCAGTTCGCCGGAGACAGGGAATGGCTACACCTTC.

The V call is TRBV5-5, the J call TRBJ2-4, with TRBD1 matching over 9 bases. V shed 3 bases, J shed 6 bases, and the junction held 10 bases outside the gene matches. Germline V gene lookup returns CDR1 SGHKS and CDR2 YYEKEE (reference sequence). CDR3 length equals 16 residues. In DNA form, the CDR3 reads TGTGCCAGCAGCTCCGGGGCCGGACAGGGGCGAAACATTCAGTACTTC. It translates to CASSSGAGQGRNIQYF.

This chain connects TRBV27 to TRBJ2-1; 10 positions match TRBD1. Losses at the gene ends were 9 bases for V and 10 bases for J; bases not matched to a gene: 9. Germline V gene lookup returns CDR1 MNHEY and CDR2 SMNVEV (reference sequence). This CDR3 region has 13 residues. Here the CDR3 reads CASTGQGCGEQFF. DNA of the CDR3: TGTGCCAGTACGGGACAGGGGTGCGGGGAGCAGTTCTTC.